This T cell receptor beta chain comes out of a study of CD4+ T cells in melanoma. Overall study findings and caveats: Reportedly, melanoma neoantigen-specific CD4+ T cells showed varied differentiation states. A reported correlation linked neoantigen-specific CD4+ T cells to CD8+, macrophage and B cell function.

Regarding this clone: Its antigen is unknown.

Trimming stripped 6 bases from V and 2 bases from J, with 12 bases between. The CDR3 sequence is 14 residues long. Germline V lookup: CDR1 SGHNT, CDR2 YYREEE (reference sequence). TCRdb keeps only in-frame clones here, not all; method: immunoSEQ multiplex PCR. The sample carries 20,000 to 25,000 clones, roughly 78% recorded once. The gene calls are TRBV5-4 and TRBJ1-3, with D possibly TRBD1 on 5 matching bases. The TCR originated in a human donor with melanoma. The CDR3 bases are TGTGCCAGCATGCAGGGAGCCGCTGGAAACACCATATATTTT. Its translation: CASMQGAAGNTIYF.